These T cell receptor beta chains were read from a single sample in a study of T-cell reconstitution after alpha-beta-depleted transplantation in children. MiXCR, applied by TCRdb to the PCR reads, yields one record per CDR3 protein. The sample carries 350,000 to 400,000 distinct CDR3 sequences, just over 20% recorded once. Sequencing was performed on PBMCs from the stem cell graft donor, taken from the stem cell graft. The origin of the receptors is a human donor who donated a stem cell graft to a child with acute myeloid leukemia. Each CDR3 is given with its conserved first and last residue. The listing skips clone size in some rows; elsewhere it reads once, few, many or a size class.

j_call v_call clone_size cdr3_aa
TRBJ1-1 TRBV7-2 NA CASTQTTLTEAFF
TRBJ1-2 TRBV11-2 NA CASSLESGGYGGYTF
TRBJ2-2 TRBV2 few CASSEVDRETGELFF
TRBJ2-7 TRBV5-1 NA CASSLAIGSSYEQYF
TRBJ1-2 TRBV4-1 NA CASSQDFAGRLDYTF
TRBJ2-1 TRBV6-2/TRBV6-3 many CASSIGYSSYNEQFF
TRBJ2-3 TRBV7-2 few CASSLPRAGTSTDTQYF
TRBJ2-1 TRBV11-2 few CASSLGVVGYEQFF
TRBJ2-1 TRBV29-1 few CSGDSGIGDEQFF
TRBJ2-7 TRBV29-1 many CSVPGTGLLEQYF
TRBJ2-7 TRBV25-1 NA CASGLAGGRRQYF
TRBJ2-2 TRBV7-8 many CASSLALGPEGGGELFF
TRBJ2-3 TRBV2 NA CASRAGVTDTQYF
TRBJ2-1 TRBV7-2 many CASSLGAGPYNEQFF
TRBJ2-7 TRBV29-1 many CSVEGLAEDEQYF
TRBJ2-1 TRBV12-3/TRBV12-4 NA CASRGSGRALNEQFF
TRBJ2-1 TRBV29-1 few CSGNLAGGSYNEQFF
TRBJ2-1 TRBV27 NA CASSASGTSGRYEQFF
TRBJ2-3 TRBV7-8 few CASSGISADTQYF
TRBJ1-3 TRBV12-3/TRBV12-4 few CASGPTRTGNTIYF
TRBJ1-3 TRBV25-1 NA CASSESVSTDGNTIYF
TRBJ2-2 TRBV29-1 many CSADSTGELFF
TRBJ2-2 TRBV20-1 NA CSATGTVDTGELFF
TRBJ2-1 TRBV5-1 NA CASSLEDSYNEQFF
TRBJ1-6 TRBV3-1 once CASSQERGQGGGSPLHF
TRBJ2-7 TRBV29-1 many CSVESRDSTSYEQYF
TRBJ1-1 TRBV5-6 NA CASSLNRGIKSTEAFF
TRBJ2-7 TRBV12-3/TRBV12-4 few CASSPWGYEQYF
TRBJ2-3 TRBV20-1 NA CSAREVAQDTQYF
TRBJ1-2 TRBV29-1 few CSVVFSGSSLNYGYTF
TRBJ2-5 TRBV3-1 few CASSQEDRPGTQYF
TRBJ1-1 TRBV2 NA CASSDTGGMNTEAFF
TRBJ2-7 TRBV4-1 NA CASSQRVGDEQYF
TRBJ2-7 TRBV5-1 few CASSLIGQGVYEQYF
TRBJ1-2 TRBV29-1 NA CSAAVGTGHLGYTF
TRBJ2-3 TRBV7-7 NA CASSRDDTDTQYF
TRBJ2-2 TRBV12-3/TRBV12-4 NA CASSTARAEELFF
TRBJ2-7 TRBV15 few CATSRGGGTYEQYF
TRBJ2-5 TRBV20-1 many CSARGDETQYF
TRBJ1-5 TRBV12-3/TRBV12-4 many CASSLDNNQPQHF
TRBJ2-7 TRBV4-3 many CASSQTPGQVDEQYF
TRBJ2-3 TRBV20-1 few CSAGGASGDPTDTQYF
TRBJ2-1 TRBV11-2 NA CASSHGTIYNEQFF
TRBJ1-1 TRBV29-1 NA CSVGNRGRTLRDTEAFF
TRBJ2-1 TRBV7-6 many CASSLSTGDEQFF
TRBJ2-6 TRBV27 NA CASSSRDSGANVLTF
TRBJ2-1 TRBV24-1 many CATSDPDRVRQFF
TRBJ2-1 TRBV5-1 NA CASSLGGLGTNNEQFF
TRBJ2-1 TRBV28 NA CASSKGHPLISGQFF
TRBJ2-7 TRBV5-1 few CASSFRQGSYEQYF
TRBJ2-7 TRBV20-1 many CSARDWGTGDLYEQYF
TRBJ1-1 TRBV20-1 NA CSARGENTEAFF
TRBJ2-7 TRBV5-6 few CASSLSDGYYEQYF
TRBJ2-3 TRBV20-1 few CSARAGVEGDTQYF
TRBJ2-5 TRBV5-1 many CASSLGSAQETQYF
TRBJ2-1 TRBV7-2 few CASSRWDSRNEQFF
TRBJ2-1 TRBV29-1 many CSVAQREYYNEQFF
TRBJ2-3 TRBV20-1 few CSAPRGARGTDTQYF